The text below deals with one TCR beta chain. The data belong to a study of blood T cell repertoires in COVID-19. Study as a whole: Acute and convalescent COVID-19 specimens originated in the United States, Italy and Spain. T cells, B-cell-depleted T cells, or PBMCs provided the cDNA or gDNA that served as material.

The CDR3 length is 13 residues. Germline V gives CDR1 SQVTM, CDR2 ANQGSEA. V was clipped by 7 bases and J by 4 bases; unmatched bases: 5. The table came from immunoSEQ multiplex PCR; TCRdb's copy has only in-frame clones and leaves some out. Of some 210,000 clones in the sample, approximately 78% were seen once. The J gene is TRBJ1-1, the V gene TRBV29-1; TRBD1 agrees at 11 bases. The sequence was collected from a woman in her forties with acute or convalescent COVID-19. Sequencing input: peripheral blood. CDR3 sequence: CSALGQGGTEAFF. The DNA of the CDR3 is TGCAGCGCGCTGGGACAGGGGGGCACTGAAGCTTTCTTT.